This entry concerns a single TCR beta chain. The data originate from a study of shared clonotypes between healthy human individuals. Study-level background: The plates for each donor numbered three CD4 naive, three CD4 memory, two CD8 naive and one CD8 memory.

Naive CD8 isolation took CD45RO-negative cells positively selected for CCR7 and excluded terminally differentiated effector memory CD45RA+ cells. Repertoires were generated with immunoSEQ multiplex PCR, while TCRdb's copy carries only in-frame clones and drops some. The top ten clones hold around 0.25% of a sample with fewer than 850,000 clones, 95% to 97% of them seen once. The V and J ends lost 4 bases and 4 bases, in that order; junction bases with no gene match: 7. Germline V gene sequence: CDR1 SGDLS, CDR2 YYNGEE. This CDR3 has 16 amino acids. The sequenced sample was naive CD8+ T cells sorted from blood. This TCR was sampled from a man aged 25 to 40 in good health. V and J are TRBV9 and TRBJ2-5; 13 nucleotides match TRBD2. The CDR3 loop reads CASSHGLAGALETQYF. CDR3 DNA: TGTGCCAGCAGCCACGGACTAGCGGGAGCTTTAGAGACCCAGTACTTC.